These 22 T cell receptor beta chains came from one sample sequenced in a study of beta chain features in type 1 diabetes. Every bit of the isolated RNA underwent reverse transcription, so sequencing read expressed TCRB transcripts. TCRdb's copy holds only in-frame clones and misses some; the assay was immunoSEQ multiplex PCR. This sample has 400,000 to 550,000 clones; about an eighth occur once, and the top ten carry about 0.045%. Sample: naive CD4+ T cells from blood. The receptors were gathered from a woman aged 18 to 35 in good health.

The genes are TRBV7-9 and TRBJ1-2, with 8 bases matching TRBD1. V was pared by 1 base and J by 6 bases, with 4 bases of the junction left unmatched. This CDR3 spans 14 amino acids. Looked up from germline, CDR1 is SEHNR and CDR2 is FQNEAQ (reference sequence). The CDR3 protein is CASSLGSGGDGYTF. CDR3 nucleotide sequence: TGTGCCAGCAGCTTAGGGTCAGGGGGCGATGGCTACACCTTC.

This clone was seen only a few times. This chain links TRBV5-1 with TRBJ2-1, with D maybe TRBD1 (6 bases). This CDR3 has 15 amino acids. Trimming removed 0 bases at V and 0 bases at J, with 7 bases between. Looked up from germline, CDR1 is SGHRS and CDR2 is YFSETQ. CDR3 coding DNA: TGCGCCAGCAGCTTGGGGACAGCCTCCTACAATGAGCAGTTCTTC. It codes for CASSLGTASYNEQFF.

The chain employs TRBV7-2 and TRBJ1-1; D might be TRBD1 (5 bases). CDR1 SGHTA and CDR2 FQGNSA come from the germline V gene. Trimming stripped 0 bases from V and 0 bases from J, with 8 bases between. The CDR3 sequence is 15 residues long. This CDR3 is CASSLALGVNTEAFF. For the CDR3, the DNA is TGTGCCAGCAGCTTAGCGCTAGGGGTGAACACTGAAGCTTTCTTT. Using reference TRBV7-2 and TRBJ1-1 for the parts outside the CDR3, the full variable domain is GAGVSQSPSNKVTEKGKDVELRCDPISGHTALYWYRQSLGQGLEFLIYFQGNSAPDKSGLPSDRFSAERTGGSVSTLTIQRTQQEDSAVYLCASSLALGVNTEAFFGQGTRLTVV.

Only a few counts were recorded for this clone. The chain couples TRBV7-9 to TRBJ2-7; D gene uncertain. V lost 5 bases, J lost 2 bases, and 13 bases lay in between. The CDR3 spans 14 residues. The germline V gene has CDR1 SEHNR and CDR2 FQNEAQ (reference sequence). The CDR3 spells CASSPRFGPYEQYF. Written as DNA, the CDR3 is TGTGCCAGCAGCCCACGGTTCGGCCCCTACGAGCAGTACTTC.

Only a few counts were recorded for this clone. The chain has TRBV27 and TRBJ1-1; the D gene is possibly TRBD1 (5 bases). V lost 8 bases to trimming and J lost 4 bases, with 20 bases between them. The germline V gene encodes CDR1 MNHEY and CDR2 SMNVEV (reference sequence). The length of the CDR3 is 15 residues. The chain's CDR3 is CASGTIGSGGTEAFF. The CDR3 region has the DNA TGTGCCAGCGGGACCATAGGCAGCGGCGGCACTGAAGCTTTCTTT.

The chain uses TRBV6-1 and TRBJ2-1, with a possible D match to TRBD1 (5 bases). CDR1 MNHNS and CDR2 SASEGT come from the germline V gene. V lost 6 bases to trimming and J lost 9 bases, with 15 bases between them. There are 13 residues in the CDR3. CDR3 in amino acids: CASRLTVGGEQFF. The CDR3 DNA is TGTGCCAGCAGGTTGACAGTCGGCGGTGAGCAGTTCTTC.

The rearrangement links TRBV7-9 to TRBJ1-1; D not certain. Germline V gene data show CDR1 as SEHNR and CDR2 as FQNEAQ (reference sequence). V lost 5 bases and J lost 1, with 14 bases in between. There are 15 residues in the CDR3. The CDR3, as DNA: TGTGCCAGCAGCCCTACCCCCGGGAAGAACACTGAAGCTTTCTTT. It translates to CASSPTPGKNTEAFF.

This clone was observed a few times. The CDR3 reads CASSLERTSSPRTQYF. As DNA, the CDR3 is TGTGCCAGCAGCTTAGAAAGGACTAGCTCCCCCCGGACCCAGTACTTC. The chain uses TRBV7-9 and TRBJ2-5, with 8 bases identical to TRBD2. The length of the CDR3 is 16 residues. Germline loops: CDR1 SEHNR, CDR2 FQNEAQ (reference sequence). The J segment lost 7 bases and the V segment lost 1 base, leaving 11 bases of the junction unmatched.

The rearrangement joins TRBV14 to TRBJ2-1; D is unclear. V lost 6 bases to trimming and J lost 6 bases, with 6 bases between them. Looked up from germline, CDR1 is SGHDN and CDR2 is FVKESK. CDR3 length: 11 amino acids. CDR3 region: CASSSFNEQFF. DNA of the CDR3: TGTGCCAGCAGTAGCTTCAATGAGCAGTTCTTC.

The chain has TRBV11-2 and TRBJ2-7; perhaps TRBD1 as D (5 bases). Germline CDR1 and CDR2: SGHAT and FQNNGV. The CDR3 sequence is 12 residues long. Trimming took off 6 bases at V and 4 bases at J, with 10 bases between the two ends. The CDR3 sequence: CASRPDSYEQYV. For the CDR3, the DNA is TGTGCCAGCAGACCCGACAGTTACGAGCAGTACGTC.

The chain uses TRBV7-2 and TRBJ2-3; no definite D call. This CDR3 comprises 15 residues. Per the germline V gene, CDR1 is SGHTA and CDR2 is FQGNSA. The V end was cut by 3 bases, the J end by 0 bases, with 10 bases between. Here the CDR3 reads CASSLVPLSTDTQYF. As DNA, the CDR3 is TGTGCCAGCAGCTTGGTGCCCCTTAGCACAGATACGCAGTATTTT.

A remark on this clone: The same CDR3 arises from other DNA sequences in this sample as well. Here the CDR3 reads CASSPPGGETQYF. CDR3 coding DNA: TGTGCCAGCTCACCACCCGGGGGAGAGACCCAGTACTTC. The genes are TRBV18 and TRBJ2-5; a possible D gene is TRBD2 (6 bases). Trimming shortened V by 0 bases and J by 4 bases, and 6 bases separated the two germline ends. Germline values: CDR1 KGHSH, CDR2 LQKENI. This CDR3 has 13 amino acids.

The chain employs TRBV2 and TRBJ2-3; 7 nucleotides align to TRBD1. Germline V gene lookup returns CDR1 SNHLY and CDR2 FYNNEI. Trimming cost V 6 bases and J 2 bases; bases outside gene matches: 5. CDR3 length: 14 amino acids. The CDR3 region is CASRPGQYTDTQYF. In DNA, the CDR3 is TGTGCCAGCAGGCCGGGACAGTACACAGATACGCAGTATTTT.

This clone has just a few counts. This chain joins TRBV29-1 and TRBJ1-4; 7 bases fit TRBD1. The CDR3 consists of 13 residues. Germline V gene sequence: CDR1 SQVTM, CDR2 ANQGSEA. V gave up 6 bases and J gave up 3 bases; unmatched junction bases: 4. Written as DNA, the CDR3 is TGCAGCGTCACACAGGGGCCTAATGAAAAACTGTTTTTT. This gives the protein CSVTQGPNEKLFF.

This chain joins TRBV2 and TRBJ2-1; D is ambiguous. The germline gives CDR1 SNHLY, CDR2 FYNNEI. The CDR3 length is 16 residues. V lost 7 bases and J lost 0, with 16 bases in between. The CDR3 DNA reads TGTGCCAGCATCCTCCAAGGGCCAAGCTCCTACAATGAGCAGTTCTTC. Translated: CASILQGPSSYNEQFF.

This clone came up a few times. The same CDR3 can be traced to other DNA sequences in this sample. The genes are TRBV4-1 and TRBJ1-1; no definite D call. Germline V gene sequence: CDR1 MGHRA, CDR2 YSYEKL. This CDR3 spans 12 amino acids. Trimming took 2 bases from V and 1 from J, leaving 2 bases between them. The DNA of the CDR3 is TGCGCCAGCAGCCAACGGAACACTGAAGCTTTCTTT. It specifies CASSQRNTEAFF.

This clone occurred a few times. The V gene is TRBV30, the J gene TRBJ1-2; tentative D call: TRBD1 (6 bases). Per germline, CDR1 GTSNPN and CDR2 SVGIG (reference sequence). The CDR3 extends over 13 amino acids. Trimming pared 1 base from V and 3 bases from J, leaving 9 bases between. CDR3 DNA sequence: TGTGCCTGGAGTGAACAGGGAGACTATGGCTACACCTTC. It yields the protein CAWSEQGDYGYTF.

This clone was seen just once. J is TRBJ2-3 and V is TRBV28; D gene unclear. Germline V lookup: CDR1 MDHEN, CDR2 SYDVKM. V was trimmed by 2 bases and J by 5 bases, leaving 14 bases between them. This CDR3 has 15 residues. CDR3 nucleotide sequence: TGTGCCAGCAGTTTAGAGCACCTCGTCCGAGATACGCAGTATTTT. Protein sequence: CASSLEHLVRDTQYF.

The chain combines TRBV30 with TRBJ1-5; 9 nucleotides line up with TRBD1. The length of the CDR3 is 15 residues. The V and J ends lost 3 bases and 5 bases, in that order; junction bases with no gene match: 8. Germline CDR1 reads GTSNPN; CDR2 reads SVGIG (reference sequence). The CDR3 bases are TGTGCCTGGAGCCGGGACAGGGCGGAGGATCAGCCCCAGCATTTT. This encodes CAWSRDRAEDQPQHF.

This clone was found a few times. This chain links TRBV4-1 with TRBJ2-1; no clear D gene. V gave up 7 bases and J gave up 5 bases, with 15 bases separating them. The CDR3 runs to 14 residues. The V gene's germline CDR1 is MGHRA and CDR2 YSYEKL. The DNA for the CDR3 is TGCGCCAGCAAATCCTTAACAAGGAACAATGAGCAGTTCTTC. This sequence encodes CASKSLTRNNEQFF.

The chain uses TRBV13 and TRBJ2-3; 10 positions agree with TRBD2. The CDR3 spans 16 residues. The germline V gene encodes CDR1 PRHDT and CDR2 FYEKMQ (reference sequence). V lost 4 bases, J lost 4 bases, and 8 bases stayed unmatched. CDR3 sequence (DNA): TGTGCCAGCAGCTCCAGCGGGAGGGCCGGCGCAGATACGCAGTATTTT. Translation gives CASSSSGRAGADTQYF.

This chain uses TRBV14 with TRBJ1-2; D unresolved. The CDR3 contains 16 residues. Trimming shortened V by 4 bases and J by 8 bases, and 23 bases separated the two germline ends. From germline, CDR1 is SGHDN and CDR2 FVKESK. For the CDR3, the DNA is TGTGCCAGCAGCCGAATAAGACACCGGGCCCAGGAGGGCTACACCTTC. It translates to CASSRIRHRAQEGYTF.